Listed here are 7 T cell receptor beta chains from one sample, sequenced in a study of T cell clonality in common variable immunodeficiency. Assay used: immunoSEQ multiplex PCR; TCRdb lists only in-frame clones, some missing. The specimen gives 40,000 to 45,000 clones without singletons; the ten biggest hold under 11%. The sample was peripheral blood mononuclear cells. The source of these receptors is a person aged 18 to 75 in good health.

This clone has a count of ten or more. The sequenced fragment ends 3 residues before the CDR3 boundary, so the rest is inferred from the germline J gene. The genes are TRBV30 and TRBJ2-3; 7 nucleotides line up with TRBD2. The CDR3 spans 15 residues. The germline CDR1 and CDR2 sequences are GTSNPN and SVGIG (reference sequence). The junction had 11 bases not matched to a gene; V was cut back by 5 bases and J by 3 bases. The DNA read from the CDR3 is TGTGCCTGGGGGGCCAGCGGGATCGGGACAGATACG. Its protein product is CAWGASGIGTDT. From start to end, the CDR3 is CAWGASGIGTDTQYF.

This clone has at least ten counts. The read is 3 residues too short to cover the CDR3 end, so that end is filled in from the germline J gene. This chain joins TRBV14 and TRBJ2-7; TRBD1 aligns across 8 bases. CDR1 is SGHDN, CDR2 FVKESK, per germline. V trimming: 1 base; J trimming: 6 bases; junction bases outside the gene matches: 5. This CDR3 spans 14 amino acids. The CDR3 here is CASSQVQGASEQYF. The CDR3 DNA, read in part, is TGTGCCAGCAGCCAAGTTCAGGGGGCTTCCGAG.

Remarks on this clone: Just one base apart from a much larger clone, this may be a read error. The CDR3 extends 3 residues past the end of the read, so its final part is completed from the germline J gene. The V and J genes are TRBV2 and TRBJ2-1; 8 bases map to TRBD2. This CDR3 region has 14 residues. Germline loops: CDR1 SNHLY, CDR2 FYNNEI. The junction had 5 bases not matched to a gene; V was cut back by 8 bases and J by 2 bases. CDR3 bases read: TGTGCCAGCCCCTCGGGGGGGCCCTACAATGAG. Its translation is CASPSGGPYNE. The full CDR3 is CASPSGGPYNEQFF.

On this clone: The DNA ends 3 residues before the CDR3 does, and the rest of the CDR3 is filled in from the germline J gene. The chain carries TRBV5-1 and TRBJ1-2, with D possibly being TRBD1 (5 bases). The CDR3 extends over 14 amino acids. Deletions cut 1 base from V and 0 bases from J, with 7 bases between. Germline V gives CDR1 SGHRS, CDR2 YFSETQ. The CDR3 reads CASSLTGANYGYTF. Partial CDR3 DNA: TGCGCCAGCAGCTTGACGGGGGCTAACTATGGC.

This clone was recorded at least ten times. One end of the junction is discordant with germline, which a read error may explain. The CDR3 end lies 3 residues beyond the end of the read and is filled in from the germline J gene. The V gene is TRBV4-2, the J gene TRBJ2-3, with D possibly being TRBD2 (6 bases). The CDR3 extends over 15 amino acids. Germline values: CDR1 LGHNA, CDR2 YNFKEQ. Incomplete CDR3 DNA: TGCGCCAGCAGCCTGCAGACTAGGACCACAGATACG. Encoded protein: CASSLQTRTTDT. The whole CDR3 sequence reads CASSLQTRTTDTQYF.

This clone has only a few counts. The read halts 3 residues ahead of the CDR3 end, with the missing end drawn from the germline J gene. This chain joins TRBV20-1 and TRBJ2-1; 14 nucleotides align to TRBD2. The germline V gene has CDR1 DFQATT and CDR2 SNEGSKA (reference sequence). With V trimmed by 6 bases and J by 5 bases, 9 bases remained unmatched. The CDR3 has 16 amino acids. The CDR3 sequence: CSAQRLAGGWHNEQFF. The covered CDR3 bases are TGCAGTGCCCAAAGACTAGCGGGAGGGTGGCACAATGAG.

This clone was seen many times. Read sequence stops 3 residues before the CDR3 end, and the germline J gene provides the missing end. This chain uses TRBV19 with TRBJ2-3, with D hard to call. V lost 0 bases and J lost 3, with 16 bases in between. CDR1 LNHDA and CDR2 SQIVND come from the germline V gene (reference sequence). The CDR3 covers 17 residues. CDR3 protein: CASSIEYSPQGTDTQYF. CDR3 DNA (partial): TGTGCCAGTAGTATAGAATACAGTCCTCAAGGGACAGATACG.